These 8 T cell receptor beta chains were sequenced from one sample in a study of T cell responses to AZD1222 COVID-19 vaccine. Some clones are missing from TCRdb's copy, which holds only in-frame ones; the method was immunoSEQ multiplex PCR. Of fewer than 150,000 clones detected, 88% appear once; the ten largest clones hold under 6.5%. The sequencing here drew on peripheral blood, taken on day 0 of AZD1222 vaccination. Receptor source: an adult in good health.

The rearrangement joins TRBV19 to TRBJ1-2; D not certain. This CDR3 is 13 amino acids long. Trimming took 6 bases from V and 6 from J, leaving 14 bases between them. From germline, CDR1 is LNHDA and CDR2 SQIVND (reference sequence). CDR3 amino acids: CASRMTERDGYTF. The CDR3 coding sequence is TGTGCCAGTAGAATGACGGAGAGGGATGGCTACACCTTC. The full variable domain, completed using reference TRBV19 and TRBJ1-2, is DGGITQSPKYLFRKEGQNVTLSCEQNLNHDAMYWYRQDPGQGLRLIYYSQIVNDFQKGDIAEGYSVSREKKESFPLTVTSAQKNPTAFYLCASRMTERDGYTFGSGTRLTVV.

The chain couples TRBV7-2 to TRBJ1-3, with D maybe TRBD1 (6 bases). Germline-derived CDR1 and CDR2 are SGHTA and FQGNSA. V lost 0 bases, J lost 2 bases, and 8 bases lay in between. The CDR3 extends over 15 amino acids. The CDR3 DNA follows: TGTGCCAGCAGCTTAGCAGGGGGAACTGGAAACACCATATATTTT. Translating gives CASSLAGGTGNTIYF.

This sequence joins TRBV12-3 or TRBV12-4 and TRBJ1-5; no firm D call. The ends were cut back, 4 bases at V and 6 bases at J, with 7 bases in the middle. This CDR3 region has 12 residues. The CDR3, as DNA: TGTGCCAGCAGTTCGGGTCGTCAGCCCCAGCATTTT. Translated: CASSSGRQPQHF.

The V call is TRBV6-5, the J call TRBJ1-2; no reliable D call. Germline CDR1 and CDR2: MNHEY and SVGAGI. The CDR3 is 12 amino acids. Trimming shortened V by 7 bases and J by 7 bases, and 13 bases separated the two germline ends. Here the CDR3 reads CASKSLGSGYTF. CDR3 DNA: TGTGCCAGCAAATCGCTGGGTAGTGGCTACACCTTC.

This chain links TRBV7-9 with TRBJ1-4; TRBD1 matches at 7 bases. CDR1 is SEHNR, CDR2 FQNEAQ, per germline (reference sequence). The CDR3 runs to 15 residues. Trimming cost V 1 base and J 8 bases; bases outside gene matches: 7. CDR3 protein: CASSLGDRVDEKLFF. The CDR3 DNA reads TGTGCCAGCAGCTTAGGTGACAGGGTGGACGAAAAACTGTTTTTT.

This sequence joins TRBV27 and TRBJ2-5, with a possible D match to TRBD1 (6 bases). The CDR3 contains 15 residues. The V gene lost 3 bases and the J gene lost 1 base, with 12 bases spanning the gap. Germline CDR1 MNHEY, CDR2 SMNVEV (reference sequence). The CDR3 spells CASSFFIGGQETQYF. CDR3 DNA: TGTGCCAGCAGTTTTTTCATAGGGGGCCAAGAGACCCAGTACTTC.

J is TRBJ1-2 and V is TRBV6-5; D is unclear. The CDR3 covers 14 residues. Germline V gives CDR1 MNHEY, CDR2 SVGAGI. Trimming removed 4 bases from V and 7 bases from J, with 16 bases in between. The CDR3 DNA sequence: TGTGCCAGCAGTTTCGAATTTAGAGGGTCTGGCTACACCTTC. This translates into CASSFEFRGSGYTF.

The chain has TRBV18 and TRBJ1-1; D remains unclear. CDR1 and CDR2 from the germline V gene are KGHSH and LQKENI. CDR3 length: 13 amino acids. V was shortened by 3 bases and J by 4 bases, with 9 bases between the two germline ends. The CDR3 nucleotides are TGTGCCAGCTCACCGGGGAAGGGCACTGAAGCTTTCTTT. Translation gives CASSPGKGTEAFF.